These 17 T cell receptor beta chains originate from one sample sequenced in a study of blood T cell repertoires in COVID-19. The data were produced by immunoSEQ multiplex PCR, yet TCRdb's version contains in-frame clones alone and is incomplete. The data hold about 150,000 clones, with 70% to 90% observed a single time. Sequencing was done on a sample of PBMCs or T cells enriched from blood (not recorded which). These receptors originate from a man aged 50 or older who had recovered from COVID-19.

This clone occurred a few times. The CDR3 sequence: CATSGAGGRAGELFF. The CDR3 region has the DNA TGTGCCACCAGTGGAGCGGGAGGACGCGCCGGGGAGCTGTTTTTT. The chain links TRBV24-1 to TRBJ2-2, with TRBD2 matching 9 bases. V shed 5 bases and J 6 bases; nucleotides not matched to a gene: 6. The germline V gene encodes CDR1 KGHDR and CDR2 SFDVKD. The CDR3 contains 15 residues.

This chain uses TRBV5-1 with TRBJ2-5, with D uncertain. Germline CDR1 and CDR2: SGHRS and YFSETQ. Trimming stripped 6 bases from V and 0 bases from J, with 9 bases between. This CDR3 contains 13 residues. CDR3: CASTRVDQETQYF. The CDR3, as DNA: TGCGCCAGCACTCGAGTCGACCAAGAGACCCAGTACTTC.

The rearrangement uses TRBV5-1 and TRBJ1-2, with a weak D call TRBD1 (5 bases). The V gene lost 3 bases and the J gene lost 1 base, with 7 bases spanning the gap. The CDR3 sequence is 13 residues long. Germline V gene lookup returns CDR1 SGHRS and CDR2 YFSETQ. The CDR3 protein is CASSSGINYGYTF. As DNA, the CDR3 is TGCGCCAGCAGCTCAGGGATTAACTATGGCTACACCTTC.

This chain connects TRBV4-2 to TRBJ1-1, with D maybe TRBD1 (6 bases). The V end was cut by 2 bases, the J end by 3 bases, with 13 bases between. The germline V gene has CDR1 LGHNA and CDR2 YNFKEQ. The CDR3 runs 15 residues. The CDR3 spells CASSQPQGPYTEAFF. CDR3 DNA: TGTGCCAGCAGCCAACCACAGGGCCCGTACACTGAAGCTTTCTTT.

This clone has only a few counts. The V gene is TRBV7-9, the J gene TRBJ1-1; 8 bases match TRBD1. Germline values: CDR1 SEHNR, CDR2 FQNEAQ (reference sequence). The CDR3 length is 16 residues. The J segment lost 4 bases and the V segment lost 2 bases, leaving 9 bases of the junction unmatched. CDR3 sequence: CASSLSQGAAGTEAFF. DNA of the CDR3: TGTGCCAGCAGCTTAAGTCAGGGGGCTGCAGGCACTGAAGCTTTCTTT.

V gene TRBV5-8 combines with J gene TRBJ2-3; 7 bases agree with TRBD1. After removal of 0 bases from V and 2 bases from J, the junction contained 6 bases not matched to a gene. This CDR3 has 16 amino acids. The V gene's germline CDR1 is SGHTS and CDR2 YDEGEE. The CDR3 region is CASSLVPRGFTDTQYF. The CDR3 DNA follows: TGTGCCAGCAGCTTGGTGCCCAGGGGGTTCACAGATACGCAGTATTTT.

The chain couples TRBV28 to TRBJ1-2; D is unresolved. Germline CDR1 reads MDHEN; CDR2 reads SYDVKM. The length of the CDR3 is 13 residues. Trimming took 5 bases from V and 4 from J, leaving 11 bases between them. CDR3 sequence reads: CASSALDSYGYTF. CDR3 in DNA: TGTGCCAGCAGTGCGCTGGACTCCTATGGCTACACCTTC.

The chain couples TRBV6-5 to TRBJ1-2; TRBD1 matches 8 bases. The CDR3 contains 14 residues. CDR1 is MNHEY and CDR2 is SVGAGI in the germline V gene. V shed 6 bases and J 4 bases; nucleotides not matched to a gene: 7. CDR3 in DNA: TGTGCCAGCAGAGAGACCGGGACAGGCTATGGCTACACCTTC. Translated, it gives CASRETGTGYGYTF.

The CDR3 is CAISRGGGDPETQYF. CDR3 nucleotide sequence: TGTGCCATCAGTCGTGGCGGGGGGGACCCGGAGACCCAGTACTTC. This chain connects TRBV10-3 to TRBJ2-5, with 9 bases matching TRBD2. The germline V gene has CDR1 ENHRY and CDR2 SYGVKD. The ends lost 5 bases at V and 5 bases at J; junction bases unmatched: 9. The CDR3 has 15 residues.

The CDR3 nucleotides read TGTGCCAGCAGCGGCAGCGGGGGCCCTTTCTACGAGCAGTACGTC. It yields the protein CASSGSGGPFYEQYV. V gene TRBV6-5 combines with J gene TRBJ2-7, with 8 bases identical to TRBD2. V shed 6 bases and J 3 bases; nucleotides not matched to a gene: 10. The CDR3 covers 15 residues. Germline V gene sequence: CDR1 MNHEY, CDR2 SVGAGI.

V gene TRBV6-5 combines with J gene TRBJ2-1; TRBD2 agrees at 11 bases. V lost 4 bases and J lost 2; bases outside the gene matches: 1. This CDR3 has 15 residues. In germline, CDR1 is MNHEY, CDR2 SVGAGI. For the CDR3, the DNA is TGTGCCAGCAGTTCTAGCGGGGGGACCTACAATGAGCAGTTCTTC. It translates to CASSSSGGTYNEQFF.

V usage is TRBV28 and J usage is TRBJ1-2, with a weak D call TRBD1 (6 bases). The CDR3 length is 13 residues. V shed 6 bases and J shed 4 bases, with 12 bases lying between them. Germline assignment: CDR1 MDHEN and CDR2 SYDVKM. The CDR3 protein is CASSLQGSYGYTF. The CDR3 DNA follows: TGTGCCAGCAGCTTACAGGGAAGCTATGGCTACACCTTC.

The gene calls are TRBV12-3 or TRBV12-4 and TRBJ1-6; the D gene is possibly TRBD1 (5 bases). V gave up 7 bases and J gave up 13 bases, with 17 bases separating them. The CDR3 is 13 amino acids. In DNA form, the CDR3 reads TGTGCCAGCACCTATGGGGGGAGAAGGCCCCTCCACTTT. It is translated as CASTYGGRRPLHF.

CDR3: CASFPGQNQPQHF. CDR3 bases: TGTGCCAGTTTCCCGGGACAGAATCAGCCCCAGCATTTT. The V and J genes are TRBV28 and TRBJ1-5; 7 bases line up with TRBD1. The CDR3 length is 13 residues. Trimming at V came to 9 bases and at J to 4 bases, leaving 6 bases not matched to a gene. Looked up from germline, CDR1 is MDHEN and CDR2 is SYDVKM.

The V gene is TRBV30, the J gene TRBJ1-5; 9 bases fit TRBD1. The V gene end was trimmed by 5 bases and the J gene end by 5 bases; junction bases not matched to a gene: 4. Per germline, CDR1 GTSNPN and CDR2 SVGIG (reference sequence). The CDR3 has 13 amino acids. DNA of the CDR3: TGTGCCTGGGACAGGGGGAGTTATCAGCCCCAGCATTTT. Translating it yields CAWDRGSYQPQHF.

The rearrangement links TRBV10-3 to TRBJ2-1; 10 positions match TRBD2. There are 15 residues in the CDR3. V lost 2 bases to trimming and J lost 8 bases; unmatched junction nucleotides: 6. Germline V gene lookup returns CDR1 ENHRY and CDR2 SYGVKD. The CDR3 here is CAISEGGLARDEQFF. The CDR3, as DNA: TGTGCCATCAGTGAGGGGGGACTAGCGAGGGATGAGCAGTTCTTC.

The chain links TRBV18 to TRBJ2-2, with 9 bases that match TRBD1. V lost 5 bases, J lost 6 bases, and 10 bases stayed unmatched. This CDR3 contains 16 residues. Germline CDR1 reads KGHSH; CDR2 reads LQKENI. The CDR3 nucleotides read TGTGCCAGCTCATTTGTAGCACAGGGGGCCGCCGGGGAGCTGTTTTTT. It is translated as CASSFVAQGAAGELFF. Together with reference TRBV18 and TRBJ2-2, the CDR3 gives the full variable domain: NAGVMQNPRHLVRRRGQEARLRCSPMKGHSHVYWYRQLPEEGLKFMVYLQKENIIDESGMPKERFSAEFPKEGPSILRIQQVVRGDSAAYFCASSFVAQGAAGELFFGEGSRLTVL.